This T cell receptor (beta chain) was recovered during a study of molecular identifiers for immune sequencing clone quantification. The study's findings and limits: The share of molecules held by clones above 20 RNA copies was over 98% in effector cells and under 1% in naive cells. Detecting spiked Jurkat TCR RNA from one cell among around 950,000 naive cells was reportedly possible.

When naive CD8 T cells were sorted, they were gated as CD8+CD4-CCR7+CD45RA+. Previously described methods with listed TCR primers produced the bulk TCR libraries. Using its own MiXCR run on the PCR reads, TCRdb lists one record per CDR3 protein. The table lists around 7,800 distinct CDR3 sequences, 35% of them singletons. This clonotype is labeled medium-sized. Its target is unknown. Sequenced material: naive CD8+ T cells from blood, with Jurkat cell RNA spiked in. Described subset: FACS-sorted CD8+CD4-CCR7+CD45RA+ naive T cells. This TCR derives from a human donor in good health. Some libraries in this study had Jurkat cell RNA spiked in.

The CDR3 reads CSARPLTGSKNIQYF. CDR3 nucleotide sequence: TGCAGTGCTAGGCCCTTAACAGGGTCCAAAAACATTCAGTACTTC. This rearrangement joins TRBV20-1 to TRBJ2-4; D perhaps matches TRBD1 (6 bases). CDR3 length: 15 residues. Germline loops: CDR1 DFQATT, CDR2 SNEGSKA (reference sequence). The V gene lost 3 bases and the J gene lost 2 bases, with 14 bases spanning the gap.